In its sample, the clone carrying this TCR beta chain was seen a few times. Its matching antigen is unknown. 60 Vbeta and 13 Jbeta primers were used in PCR. As processed by the authors: Counted up in a later analysis, unique TCR beta chains came to some 80 million, with some 9.9 million shared. The assay was immunoSEQ multiplex PCR, and TCRdb's table has in-frame clones only and misses some. V and J calls and clone size come straight from that table; D and trimming were deduced from the DNA. The sample lists about 210,000 clones, around 86% seen once, with roughly a tenth in the top ten. Germline CDR1 SGHNT, CDR2 YYREEE (reference sequence). The CDR3 has 15 amino acids. V lost 0 bases and J 1 base, leaving 10 bases between the germline ends. The entry originates in a study of cytomegalovirus exposure and HLA in healthy donors. Study details: Of roughly 360 genotyped donors, around 80% grouped in the Caucasian-associated ancestry cluster. Study-wide findings and caveats: Productive rates of about 90% or about 30% were seen for most TCR beta V segments in an earlier analysis. Presence/absence comparisons presumed near-even sequencing depth among donors.

The chain combines TRBV5-4 with TRBJ1-1; D may be TRBD1 (5 bases). The clonotype comes from a woman aged 50 to 60 in good health and CMV-seropositive. Sequencing used PBMCs. Written as DNA, the CDR3 is TGTGCCAGCAGCTTGGGGCACAGGTCGAACACTGAAGCTTTCTTT. This translates into CASSLGHRSNTEAFF.